The clone carrying this TCR beta chain occurred a few times. What it binds is unknown. Germline V gene lookup returns CDR1 KGHSH and CDR2 LQKENI. This CDR3 has 15 amino acids. The V segment lost 9 bases and the J segment 7 bases; nucleotides outside the gene matches: 8. This sample is part of a study of beta chain features in type 1 diabetes. Findings of the study overall: cDNA sequencing could over-represent cells with high TCR expression. In all four CD4+ subsets, TCRB CDR3 length was significantly, moderately reduced in type 1 diabetes. The naive, central memory and Treg TCRB repertoires of patients appeared to be more similar to one another than those of healthy donors.

Expressed TCRB transcripts were sequenced, since all the RNA that had been isolated was reverse transcribed. TCRdb's copy holds only in-frame clones and misses some; the assay was immunoSEQ multiplex PCR. Of around 280,000 clones in the sample, approximately 16% were seen once. The chain uses TRBV18 and TRBJ2-2; 13 bases align to TRBD2. The sequence was obtained from a man younger than 35 with type 1 diabetes. Input material: naive CD4+ T cells from blood. CDR3 in DNA: TGTGCCAGTTCCAGGACTAGCGGGAGTGGCGGGGAGCTGTTTTTT. Amino acid sequence: CASSRTSGSGGELFF.